These 30 T cell receptor beta chains share one sample of origin, sequenced in a study of glioma-infiltrating T cells after dendritic cell vaccination. Repertoires were generated with immunoSEQ multiplex PCR, while TCRdb's copy carries only in-frame clones and drops some. The sample includes approximately 92,000 clones, 80% of them seen just once. Time point denoted: after dendritic cell vaccination, including at tumor progression/relapse. The sequenced sample was blood, obtained after dendritic cell vaccination. These receptors originate from a human donor with glioblastoma.

This clone was seen a few times. The chain combines TRBV4-1 with TRBJ1-5; D may be TRBD1 (6 bases). The CDR3 is 13 residues long. From germline, CDR1 is MGHRA and CDR2 YSYEKL. The V end was cut by 3 bases, the J end by 6 bases, with 9 bases between. The CDR3 DNA sequence: TGCGCCAGCAGCCAGCAGACAGGTCAGCCCCAGCATTTT. This encodes CASSQQTGQPQHF.

As regards this clone: A junction end diverges from the germline sequence, so it may reflect a read error. The chain couples TRBV7-7 to TRBJ2-1, with a weak D call TRBD1 (7 bases). The CDR3 covers 13 residues. Germline lookup yields CDR1 SSHAT and CDR2 FNYEAQ (reference sequence). The DNA for the CDR3 is TGTGCTAGCAGCTCCTTGCAGGGGGGTGAGCAGTTCTTC. Translating it yields CASSSLQGGEQFF.

The chain combines TRBV5-1 with TRBJ2-3; tentative D call: TRBD1 (6 bases). This CDR3 spans 15 amino acids. Deletions cut 6 bases from V and 4 bases from J, with 18 bases between. Germline CDR1 and CDR2: SGHRS and YFSETQ. Here the CDR3 DNA reads TGCGCCAGCAACAGGGAGTATGGAGTAGCAGATACGCAGTATTTT. Translation: CASNREYGVADTQYF.

Details on this clone: Mismatch with germline at one junction end may stem from a read error. J is TRBJ1-2 and V is TRBV6-5; 7 bases align to TRBD1. The CDR3 spans 15 residues. Germline V CDR1 and CDR2: MNHEY, SVGAGI. This CDR3 reads CANSSAGFKGAGYTF. The CDR3 DNA reads as TGTGCCAACAGTTCGGCAGGTTTTAAGGGGGCTGGCTACACCTTC.

The chain has TRBV5-8 and TRBJ1-3, with 7 bases lining up with TRBD1. Germline V gene sequence: CDR1 SGHTS, CDR2 YDEGEE. CDR3 length: 17 residues. V shed 4 bases, J shed 0 bases, and the junction held 10 bases outside the gene matches. Here the CDR3 DNA reads TGTGCCAGCAGCCCGGGACAGCTGTATCACTCTGGAAACACCATATATTTT. Its translation is CASSPGQLYHSGNTIYF.

V is TRBV7-9 and J is TRBJ2-7; TRBD2 is a possible D gene (6 bases). Trimming removed 7 bases from V and 13 bases from J, with 20 bases in between. Per the germline V gene, CDR1 is SEHNR and CDR2 is FQNEAQ (reference sequence). The CDR3 has 12 amino acids. The CDR3 bases are TGTGCCAGCACCCGAGCGGGTTCTTACGGATACTTC. This sequence encodes CASTRAGSYGYF.

This chain links TRBV28 with TRBJ1-1; D ambiguous. The CDR3 runs to 13 residues. The germline CDR1 and CDR2 sequences are MDHEN and SYDVKM. With 7 bases removed from V and 8 bases from J, the gap between germline ends came to 17 bases. The CDR3 DNA reads TGTGCCAGCAAATTCATCGGGTTCGCGGAAGCTTTCTTT. This sequence encodes CASKFIGFAEAFF. The variable domain in full, completed from reference TRBV28 and TRBJ1-1, reads DVKVTQSSRYLVKRTGEKVFLECVQDMDHENMFWYRQDPGLGLRLIYFSYDVKMKEKGDIPEGYSVSREKKERFSLILESASTNQTSMYLCASKFIGFAEAFFGQGTRLTVV.

The gene calls are TRBV7-9 and TRBJ2-1; D is unclear. The germline V gene has CDR1 SEHNR and CDR2 FQNEAQ (reference sequence). V lost 3 bases to trimming and J lost 9 bases, with 9 bases between them. The CDR3 contains 12 residues. The chain's CDR3 is CASSLRIFEQFF. The CDR3 nucleotides are TGTGCCAGCAGCTTGAGAATCTTTGAGCAGTTCTTC. The complete variable domain, with remaining parts taken from reference TRBV7-9 and TRBJ2-1, reads DTGVSQNPRHKITKRGQNVTFRCDPISEHNRLYWYRQTLGQGPEFLTYFQNEAQLEKSRLLSDRFSAERPKGSFSTLEIQRTEQGDSAMYLCASSLRIFEQFFGPGTRLTVL.

The rearrangement uses TRBV12-5 and TRBJ2-3, with 10 bases matching TRBD1. This CDR3 spans 16 amino acids. Trimming cost V 3 bases and J 4 bases; bases outside gene matches: 7. Per the germline V gene, CDR1 is LGHNT and CDR2 is FRNRAP. CDR3 loop: CASGFRRDRGADTQYF. The CDR3 DNA reads as TGTGCTAGTGGTTTCCGGAGGGACAGGGGCGCAGATACGCAGTATTTT.

This clone was counted once. The chain recombines TRBV2 with TRBJ2-7; TRBD2 aligns across 8 bases. Germline CDR1 is SNHLY and CDR2 is FYNNEI. The V segment lost 6 bases and the J segment 5 bases; nucleotides outside the gene matches: 6. The length of the CDR3 is 13 residues. DNA of the CDR3: TGTGCCAGCAGGGAGCGGGAGTGGAACGAGCAGTACTTC. Protein product: CASREREWNEQYF.

The chain couples TRBV29-1 to TRBJ1-1; no clear D gene. The CDR3 extends over 12 amino acids. Trimming removed 4 bases from V and 6 bases from J, with 12 bases in between. CDR1 SQVTM and CDR2 ANQGSEA come from the germline V gene. Here the CDR3 DNA reads TGCAGCGTTGTAGAAAGTAGCGCTGAAGCTTTCTTT. This codes for CSVVESSAEAFF.

This clone has only a few counts. Other DNA sequences in this sample translate to the same CDR3. The chain couples TRBV28 to TRBJ1-2; the match to TRBD1 covers 8 bases. CDR1 is MDHEN and CDR2 is SYDVKM in the germline V gene. The J segment lost 8 bases and the V segment lost 4 bases, leaving 9 bases of the junction unmatched. The CDR3 has 14 residues. The CDR3 sequence: CASSSQGVGYGYTF. Here the CDR3 DNA reads TGTGCCAGCAGTTCACAGGGGGTGGGATACGGCTACACCTTC.

The rearrangement joins TRBV6-5 to TRBJ1-2, with D possibly matching TRBD1 (5 bases). This CDR3 is built from 13 residues. Germline V gene sequence: CDR1 MNHEY, CDR2 SVGAGI. With 7 bases removed from V and 8 bases from J, the gap between germline ends came to 17 bases. The CDR3 sequence is CASTKTRGSGYTF. CDR3 bases: TGTGCCAGCACCAAAACTCGGGGGAGCGGCTACACCTTC.

This chain uses TRBV2 with TRBJ1-1; D might be TRBD1 (5 bases). V was clipped by 4 bases and J by 4 bases, with 10 bases between them. The CDR3 sequence is 13 residues long. Germline values: CDR1 SNHLY, CDR2 FYNNEI. The DNA of the CDR3 is TGTGCCAGCAGTGCCGGGGGTCTCACTGAAGCTTTCTTT. Its protein product is CASSAGGLTEAFF.

This clone was observed once. The J gene is TRBJ1-2, the V gene TRBV28; D is uncertain. Per the germline V gene, CDR1 is MDHEN and CDR2 is SYDVKM. V lost 10 bases to trimming and J lost 7 bases, with 25 bases between them. This CDR3 region has 15 residues. The CDR3 DNA reads as TGTGCCACCCGAGGACCGGGAGAGCCTTACTCTGGCTACACCTTC. Its protein is CATRGPGEPYSGYTF.

The rearrangement uses TRBV5-6 and TRBJ2-7; the match to TRBD2 covers 7 bases. CDR1 and CDR2 (germline): SGHDT, YYEEEE. Trimming cost V 0 bases and J 3 bases; bases outside gene matches: 3. The CDR3 contains 14 residues. CDR3 sequence: CASSLDPGGYEQYF. CDR3 nucleotides: TGTGCCAGCAGCTTGGACCCGGGGGGCTACGAGCAGTACTTC.

This rearrangement joins TRBV2 to TRBJ1-2; D possibly corresponds to TRBD1 (5 bases). The germline V and J ends were trimmed by 2 bases and 2 bases, with 9 bases remaining between them. CDR3 size: 14 residues. CDR1 and CDR2 (germline): SNHLY, FYNNEI. For the CDR3, the DNA is TGTGCCAGCAGTGAATCGGAGGGGAACTATGGCTACACCTTC. This sequence encodes CASSESEGNYGYTF.

The V gene is TRBV7-8, the J gene TRBJ2-1; tentatively, D is TRBD2 (6 bases). The CDR3 has 17 amino acids. Per germline, CDR1 SGHVS and CDR2 FQNEAQ. With 5 bases removed from V and 0 bases from J, the gap between germline ends came to 17 bases. The CDR3 loop reads CASSQRPGGLSYNEQFF. The CDR3 coding sequence is TGTGCCAGCAGCCAAAGACCCGGGGGTCTCTCCTACAATGAGCAGTTCTTC.

The chain is built from TRBV6-1 and TRBJ2-7; 7 bases line up with TRBD1. This CDR3 contains 14 residues. The J segment lost 1 base and the V segment lost 6 bases, leaving 6 bases of the junction unmatched. CDR1 is MNHNS, CDR2 SASEGT, per germline. CDR3 sequence: CASRMPGQSYEQYF. DNA of the CDR3: TGTGCCAGCAGAATGCCGGGACAGTCCTACGAGCAGTACTTC.

The V gene is TRBV6-5, the J gene TRBJ2-1, with 11 nucleotides matching TRBD2. The CDR3 runs to 15 residues. Germline V gives CDR1 MNHEY, CDR2 SVGAGI. V was clipped by 7 bases and J by 4 bases; unmatched bases: 6. Written as DNA, the CDR3 is TGTGCCAGCAATTTAGCGGGAGGGTCTTACAATGAGCAGTTCTTC. Translated, it gives CASNLAGGSYNEQFF.

This clone was counted only a few times. V and J are TRBV27 and TRBJ2-1; 13 nucleotides match TRBD2. The germline V gene has CDR1 MNHEY and CDR2 SMNVEV (reference sequence). The CDR3 runs 19 residues. Germline trimming cut 3 bases from V and 9 bases from J; bases unmatched to any gene: 17. The CDR3 DNA follows: TGTGCCAGCAGTTTCCGAATACCAGGACTAGCGGGGGAGAAGGGTGAGCAGTTCTTC. Translated, it gives CASSFRIPGLAGEKGEQFF.

The gene calls are TRBV5-1 and TRBJ2-7; 7 positions agree with TRBD1. The J segment lost 2 bases and the V segment lost 0 bases, leaving 5 bases of the junction unmatched. This CDR3 comprises 15 residues. Germline CDR1 reads SGHRS; CDR2 reads YFSETQ. The CDR3 coding sequence is TGCGCCAGCAGCTTGGTGACAGGGCCTGCCTACGAGCAGTACTTC. It yields the protein CASSLVTGPAYEQYF.

The CDR3 reads CSVGGRREGYTF. The CDR3 nucleotides read TGCAGCGTTGGGGGACGGAGGGAAGGCTACACCTTC. The chain combines TRBV29-1 with TRBJ1-2; a possible D gene is TRBD1 (5 bases). CDR3 length: 12 amino acids. The V end was cut by 4 bases, the J end by 8 bases, with 14 bases between. The V gene's germline CDR1 is SQVTM and CDR2 ANQGSEA.

The rearrangement links TRBV6-1 to TRBJ2-1; a weak D match, TRBD2 (5 bases). The germline gives CDR1 MNHNS, CDR2 SASEGT. V was shortened by 9 bases and J by 6 bases, with 21 bases between the two germline ends. There are 15 residues in the CDR3. The CDR3 spells CASCPRGLLFNEQFF. The CDR3, as DNA: TGTGCCAGTTGTCCTAGAGGACTCCTCTTCAATGAGCAGTTCTTC.

This chain links TRBV6-1 with TRBJ1-1; 8 positions agree with TRBD1. The CDR3 covers 14 residues. Germline V CDR1 and CDR2: MNHNS, SASEGT. The ends lost 6 bases at V and 5 bases at J; junction bases unmatched: 8. The CDR3, as DNA: TGTGCCAGCAGCCCAAGCAGGGGGCGGACTGAAGCTTTCTTT. Translation gives CASSPSRGRTEAFF.

The rearrangement links TRBV19 to TRBJ2-2, with TRBD1 matching 8 bases. V shed 5 bases, J shed 3 bases, and the junction held 5 bases outside the gene matches. Per the germline V gene, CDR1 is LNHDA and CDR2 is SQIVND (reference sequence). There are 15 residues in the CDR3. CDR3 region: CASSPRQGYTGELFF. CDR3 DNA sequence: TGTGCCAGTAGTCCTCGACAGGGGTACACCGGGGAGCTGTTTTTT.

This chain joins TRBV27 and TRBJ2-3, with 8 bases identical to TRBD2. J lost 4 bases, V lost 3 bases, and 12 bases had no gene match. The CDR3 is 17 residues long. Germline CDR1 is MNHEY and CDR2 is SMNVEV (reference sequence). CDR3 in DNA: TGTGCCAGCAGTTTCACTCGACTAGCGAGTGATCCAGATACGCAGTATTTT. Translating it yields CASSFTRLASDPDTQYF.

The chain has TRBV5-1 and TRBJ1-1, with 8 bases identical to TRBD1. J was trimmed by 5 bases and V by 5 bases; bases with no gene match: 8. CDR3 size: 14 residues. CDR1 and CDR2 (germline): SGHRS, YFSETQ. The CDR3 DNA sequence: TGCGCCAGCAGTTCCGCCCAGGGGGCGACTGAAGCTTTCTTT. This gives the protein CASSSAQGATEAFF.

The chain couples TRBV5-1 to TRBJ1-1, with TRBD1 identical over 7 bases. The V and J ends lost 2 bases and 1 base, in that order; junction bases with no gene match: 8. The CDR3 covers 16 residues. The germline gives CDR1 SGHRS, CDR2 YFSETQ. This chain's CDR3 is CASSFTGVGWNTEAFF. Here the CDR3 DNA reads TGCGCCAGCAGCTTTACAGGGGTGGGGTGGAACACTGAAGCTTTCTTT. The complete variable domain, with remaining parts taken from reference TRBV5-1 and TRBJ1-1, reads KAGVTQTPRYLIKTRGQQVTLSCSPISGHRSVSWYQQTPGQGLQFLFEYFSETQRNKGNFPGRFSGRQFSNSRSEMNVSTLELGDSALYLCASSFTGVGWNTEAFFGQGTRLTVV.

This clone was seen a handful of times. V is TRBV5-6 and J is TRBJ1-6, with D possibly TRBD1 on 5 matching bases. The germline V and J ends were trimmed by 4 bases and 10 bases, with 12 bases remaining between them. This CDR3 is built from 13 residues. The germline V gene has CDR1 SGHDT and CDR2 YYEEEE. CDR3 in DNA: TGTGCCAGCAGCCCAGGCGGGGGATCACCCCTCCACTTT. Translation gives CASSPGGGSPLHF.